The entry below gives a single TCR beta chain sequence along with its context. The data stem from a study of blood T cell repertoires in COVID-19. Study overall: Samples came from the United States, Italy and Spain, spanning acute and convalescent COVID-19. Sample material is recorded as cDNA or gDNA derived from T cells, B-cell-depleted T cells, or PBMCs.

Original handling: Using reference gene primer amplification, nucleated cell counts were estimated. Method: immunoSEQ multiplex PCR; TCRdb's copy keeps in-frame clones and lacks some. The D gene and trimming were derived from the DNA, and the V and J assignments and clone size from that table. The table shows about 61,000 clones, with about 77% occurring only once. The germline V gene encodes CDR1 SNHLY and CDR2 FYNNEI. V was pared by 5 bases and J by 0 bases, with 1 base of the junction left unmatched. CDR3 length: 14 amino acids. The V gene is TRBV2, the J gene TRBJ1-2; TRBD1 matches at 9 bases. The sequence came from an older man with active or convalescent COVID-19. Material: peripheral blood. This CDR3 is CASSRDRANYGYTF. In DNA, the CDR3 is TGTGCCAGCAGTCGGGACAGGGCTAACTATGGCTACACCTTC.